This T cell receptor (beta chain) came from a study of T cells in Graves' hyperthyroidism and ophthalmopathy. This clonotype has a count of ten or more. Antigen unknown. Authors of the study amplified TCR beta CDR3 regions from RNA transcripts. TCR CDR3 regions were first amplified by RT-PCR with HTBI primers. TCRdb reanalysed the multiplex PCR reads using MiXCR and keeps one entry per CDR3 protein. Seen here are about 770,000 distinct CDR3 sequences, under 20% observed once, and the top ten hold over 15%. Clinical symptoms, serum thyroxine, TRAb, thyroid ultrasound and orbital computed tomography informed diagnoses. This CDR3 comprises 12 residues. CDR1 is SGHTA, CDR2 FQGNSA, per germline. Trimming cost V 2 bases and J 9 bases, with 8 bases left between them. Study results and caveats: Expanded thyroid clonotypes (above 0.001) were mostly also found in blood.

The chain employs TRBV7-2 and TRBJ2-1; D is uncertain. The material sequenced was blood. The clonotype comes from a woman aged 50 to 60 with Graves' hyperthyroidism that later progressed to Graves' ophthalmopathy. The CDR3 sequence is CASSLLRIEQFF. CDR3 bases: TGTGCCAGCAGCTTACTGCGGATTGAGCAGTTCTTC. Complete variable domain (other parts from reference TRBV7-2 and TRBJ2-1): GAGVSQSPSNKVTEKGKDVELRCDPISGHTALYWYRQSLGQGLEFLIYFQGNSAPDKSGLPSDRFSAERTGGSVSTLTIQRTQQEDSAVYLCASSLLRIEQFFGPGTRLTVL.